These 25 T cell receptor beta chains came from one sample sequenced in a study of T cells in Graves' hyperthyroidism and ophthalmopathy. Amplified TCR beta CDR3 regions came from RNA transcripts. The HTBI primer set served for first-round RT-PCR of the TCR CDR3. TCRdb processed the multiplex PCR reads anew with MiXCR; each CDR3 protein has one entry. The sample carries about 400,000 distinct CDR3 sequences, roughly 14% recorded once. Sequencing was done on a sample of blood. These receptors all come from a woman in her twenties or thirties with Graves' ophthalmopathy.

The V and J genes are TRBV2 and TRBJ1-1; no definite D call. This CDR3 region has 13 residues. V was cut by 7 bases and J by 0 bases, with 9 bases left in between. Looked up from germline, CDR1 is SNHLY and CDR2 is FYNNEI. In nucleotides, the CDR3 is TGTGCCAGCATATCGGGAGTGAACACTGAAGCTTTCTTT. Its translation: CASISGVNTEAFF.

This rearrangement joins TRBV2 to TRBJ1-6, with D maybe TRBD1 (5 bases). Trimming stripped 6 bases from V and 6 bases from J, with 9 bases between. The CDR3 loop spans 13 amino acids. Germline-derived CDR1 and CDR2 are SNHLY and FYNNEI. In DNA, the CDR3 is TGTGCCAGCAGGGGGCTAGGTAATTCACCCCTCCACTTT. This sequence encodes CASRGLGNSPLHF.

This clonotype was seen a handful of times. The CDR3 is CASSSQGLSSGNTIYF. The CDR3 DNA sequence: TGTGCCAGCAGCTCGCAGGGTTTATCCTCTGGAAACACCATATATTTT. J is TRBJ1-3 and V is TRBV5-4, with D perhaps TRBD1 (5 bases). Germline CDR1 and CDR2: SGHNT and YYREEE (reference sequence). V lost 3 bases to trimming and J lost 0 bases, with 13 bases between them. This CDR3 spans 16 amino acids.

This clonotype has ten or more counts. CDR3 nucleotide sequence: TGTGCCAGCAGCTTCGCGGGGGGGAGGGAGACCCAGTACTTC. Its translation: CASSFAGGRETQYF. The V gene is TRBV7-2, the J gene TRBJ2-5; 9 bases line up with TRBD2. Germline V gene lookup returns CDR1 SGHTA and CDR2 FQGNSA. The V gene end was trimmed by 3 bases and the J gene end by 5 bases; junction bases not matched to a gene: 4. The CDR3 totals 14 residues. Full variable domain (remainder filled in from reference TRBV7-2 and TRBJ2-5): GAGVSQSPSNKVTEKGKDVELRCDPISGHTALYWYRQSLGQGLEFLIYFQGNSAPDKSGLPSDRFSAERTGGSVSTLTIQRTQQEDSAVYLCASSFAGGRETQYFGPGTRLLVL.

This clonotype was detected many times. The chain recombines TRBV28 with TRBJ1-5, with D hard to call. CDR3 length equals 13 residues. Germline CDR1 reads MDHEN; CDR2 reads SYDVKM. V was pared by 6 bases and J by 4 bases, with 10 bases between. CDR3 sequence (DNA): TGTGCCAGCAGCAGTGACCTAAATCAGCCCCAGCATTTT. Protein: CASSSDLNQPQHF.

In its sample, this clonotype was seen many times. The genes are TRBV15 and TRBJ1-1; D is unclear. Germline-derived CDR1 and CDR2 are LNHNV and YYDKDF (reference sequence). The germline V and J ends were trimmed by 3 bases and 7 bases, with 6 bases remaining between them. CDR3 size: 11 residues. The DNA of the CDR3 is TGTGCCACCAGCAGCACGCTTGAAGCTTTCTTT. Protein: CATSSTLEAFF. Complete variable domain (other parts from reference TRBV15 and TRBJ1-1): DAMVIQNPRYQVTQFGKPVTLSCSQTLNHNVMYWYQQKSSQAPKLLFHYYDKDFNNEADTPDNFQSRRPNTSFCFLDIRSPGLGDTAMYLCATSSTLEAFFGQGTRLTVV.

This clonotype was seen ten or more times. The chain combines TRBV2 with TRBJ1-5, with D possibly matching TRBD1 (6 bases). Germline lookup yields CDR1 SNHLY and CDR2 FYNNEI. The CDR3 extends over 13 amino acids. Trimming left V 4 bases short and J 5 bases short, with 9 bases between. The chain's CDR3 is CASSGGGYQPQHF. The CDR3 coding sequence is TGTGCCAGCAGTGGAGGGGGTTATCAGCCCCAGCATTTT.

This chain links TRBV7-2 with TRBJ2-5, with 10 bases aligning to TRBD1. V was clipped by 6 bases and J by 5 bases; unmatched bases: 12. The CDR3 runs to 16 residues. Germline V gene lookup returns CDR1 SGHTA and CDR2 FQGNSA. The DNA for the CDR3 is TGTGCCAGCAGACTAATAGCGACAGGGGGCGGGGAGACCCAGTACTTC. It encodes CASRLIATGGGETQYF.

This clonotype has at least ten counts. The CDR3 region has the DNA TGTGCCAGCAGCTTTCGAGGGTCTCCGAGGAGCAATCAGCCCCAGCATTTT. It translates to CASSFRGSPRSNQPQHF. V is TRBV5-6 and J is TRBJ1-5; D remains unclear. The CDR3 runs 17 residues. The germline V gene encodes CDR1 SGHDT and CDR2 YYEEEE. V shed 2 bases and J shed 1 base, with 16 bases lying between them.

In this sample, this clonotype turned up many times. In nucleotides, the CDR3 is TGTGCCAGCAGTGAATGGTATAGGGAGACCTACGAGCAGTACTTC. Translating gives CASSEWYRETYEQYF. This chain connects TRBV6-1 to TRBJ2-7; D might be TRBD2 (5 bases). The CDR3 spans 15 residues. V shed 2 bases and J shed 2 bases, with 13 bases lying between them. Looked up from germline, CDR1 is MNHNS and CDR2 is SASEGT.

In its sample, this clonotype was seen many times. This chain joins TRBV5-6 and TRBJ2-7; 11 bases match TRBD1. The CDR3 runs 16 residues. Germline assignment: CDR1 SGHDT and CDR2 YYEEEE. V lost 0 bases, J lost 4 bases, and 6 bases stayed unmatched. The CDR3 loop reads CASSLVLDRGRYEQYF. DNA for the CDR3: TGTGCCAGCAGCTTGGTTTTGGACAGGGGGCGGTACGAGCAGTACTTC.

The sample holds many counts of this clonotype. The gene calls are TRBV3-1 and TRBJ1-2, with D unclear. Deletions cut 2 bases from V and 0 bases from J, with 10 bases between. Germline loops: CDR1 LGHDT, CDR2 YNNKEL (reference sequence). The CDR3 sequence is 15 residues long. The CDR3 is CASSQKSAANYGYTF. The CDR3 region has the DNA TGTGCCAGCAGCCAAAAGAGCGCTGCTAACTATGGCTACACCTTC.

This clonotype was recorded at least ten times. This rearrangement joins TRBV28 to TRBJ1-1; 8 nucleotides align to TRBD1. V gave up 5 bases and J gave up 1 base; unmatched junction bases: 6. This CDR3 contains 15 residues. Germline assignment: CDR1 MDHEN and CDR2 SYDVKM. CDR3 loop: CASSPLDRANTEAFF. CDR3 coding DNA: TGTGCCAGCAGTCCACTGGACAGGGCGAACACTGAAGCTTTCTTT.

In this sample, this clonotype turned up many times. V gene TRBV29-1 combines with J gene TRBJ2-3, with unresolved D. The V end lost 6 bases, the J end lost 4 bases, and 2 bases lay between the germline ends. CDR3 length equals 9 residues. Germline CDR1 is SQVTM and CDR2 is ANQGSEA. CDR3 DNA sequence: TGCAGCGTGGCAGATACGCAGTATTTT. Translation: CSVADTQYF.

This clonotype was picked up a small number of times. The chain couples TRBV27 to TRBJ2-7, with 16 bases lining up with TRBD2. The CDR3 contains 18 residues. With 6 bases clipped from V and 1 base from J, the junction kept 9 bases outside the gene matches. Germline-derived CDR1 and CDR2 are MNHEY and SMNVEV (reference sequence). DNA of the CDR3: TGTGCCAGCAGGGGACTAGCGGGGGGGCGTAAAAGTTCCTACGAGCAGTACTTC. Translation gives CASRGLAGGRKSSYEQYF.

This clonotype was detected ten times or more. The rearrangement links TRBV30 to TRBJ1-1, with a possible D match to TRBD1 (5 bases). The germline gives CDR1 GTSNPN, CDR2 SVGIG (reference sequence). V shed 4 bases and J shed 0 bases, with 27 bases lying between them. CDR3 length equals 19 residues. The CDR3 nucleotides read TGTGCCTGGATGGGCCAGGGCGGTCAACTGATTCCTATGAACACTGAAGCTTTCTTT. This sequence encodes CAWMGQGGQLIPMNTEAFF.

This clonotype showed up many times. The chain employs TRBV3-1 and TRBJ2-1; D unresolved. The CDR3 is made up of 11 amino acids. V dropped 2 bases and J dropped 8 bases, with 4 bases sitting between them. Germline V gives CDR1 LGHDT, CDR2 YNNKEL (reference sequence). DNA for the CDR3: TGTGCCAGCAGCCAAATCTATGAGCAGTTCTTC. This translates into CASSQIYEQFF.

The sample holds many counts of this clonotype. The chain recombines TRBV7-2 with TRBJ2-3, with 12 bases lining up with TRBD2. The V gene's germline CDR1 is SGHTA and CDR2 FQGNSA. With V trimmed by 7 bases and J by 4 bases, 6 bases remained unmatched. The CDR3 is made up of 15 amino acids. This CDR3 is CASTSSGGAPDTQYF. CDR3 sequence (DNA): TGTGCCAGCACCTCTAGCGGGGGGGCCCCAGATACGCAGTATTTT.

V and J are TRBV5-1 and TRBJ2-1; the match to TRBD1 covers 11 bases. The CDR3 spans 16 residues. Germline V lookup: CDR1 SGHRS, CDR2 YFSETQ. The V segment lost 5 bases and the J segment 6 bases; nucleotides outside the gene matches: 10. CDR3 nucleotide sequence: TGCGCCAGCAGAGAAGGACAGGGGGCGCGGTCCAATGAGCAGTTCTTC. Translation gives CASREGQGARSNEQFF. Together with reference TRBV5-1 and TRBJ2-1, the CDR3 gives the full variable domain: KAGVTQTPRYLIKTRGQQVTLSCSPISGHRSVSWYQQTPGQGLQFLFEYFSETQRNKGNFPGRFSGRQFSNSRSEMNVSTLELGDSALYLCASREGQGARSNEQFFGPGTRLTVL.

The chain couples TRBV2 to TRBJ1-2; 9 nucleotides match TRBD1. The length of the CDR3 is 13 residues. The J segment lost 4 bases and the V segment lost 8 bases, leaving 5 bases of the junction unmatched. Germline-derived CDR1 and CDR2 are SNHLY and FYNNEI. The CDR3 region has the DNA TGTGCCAGCGCATGGGACAGGGCCTATGGCTACACCTTC. This encodes CASAWDRAYGYTF.

This clonotype appeared many times. The rearrangement uses TRBV20-1 and TRBJ2-3, with 9 bases aligning to TRBD1. Per the germline V gene, CDR1 is DFQATT and CDR2 is SNEGSKA (reference sequence). This CDR3 comprises 14 residues. Trimming at V came to 6 bases and at J to 3 bases, leaving 7 bases not matched to a gene. Written as DNA, the CDR3 is TGCAGTGCCCAACAGGGGGCTATAACAGATACGCAGTATTTT. As protein: CSAQQGAITDTQYF.

This clonotype was recorded many times. This chain links TRBV24-1 with TRBJ1-5, with D possibly being TRBD1 (6 bases). CDR1 and CDR2 from the germline V gene are KGHDR and SFDVKD. The V end lost 3 bases, the J end lost 4 bases, and 15 bases lay between the germline ends. This CDR3 region has 16 residues. Written as DNA, the CDR3 is TGTGCCACCAGTGATAGGGACACAGACTGGAATCAGCCCCAGCATTTT. Translating gives CATSDRDTDWNQPQHF.

At least ten counts were recorded for this clonotype. The chain recombines TRBV3-1 with TRBJ2-5; D call uncertain. Germline lookup yields CDR1 LGHDT and CDR2 YNNKEL (reference sequence). The CDR3 consists of 16 residues. V lost 1 base and J lost 0, with 12 bases in between. This chain's CDR3 is CASSQAPESYQETQYF. DNA for the CDR3: TGTGCCAGCAGCCAAGCACCCGAGTCCTACCAAGAGACCCAGTACTTC.

The gene calls are TRBV2 and TRBJ2-7; D uncertain. Trimming left V 11 bases short and J 0 bases short, with 11 bases between. Germline CDR1 reads SNHLY; CDR2 reads FYNNEI. The CDR3 length is 12 residues. The DNA of the CDR3 is TGTGCCTGCCGCGTCAACTCCTACGAGCAGTACTTC. Its translation is CACRVNSYEQYF.

This clonotype was detected ten times or more. V gene TRBV11-2 combines with J gene TRBJ2-3, with TRBD1 matching 8 bases. This CDR3 has 16 residues. Losses at the gene ends were 4 bases for V and 5 bases for J; bases not matched to a gene: 11. Germline V gene data show CDR1 as SGHAT and CDR2 as FQNNGV. As DNA, the CDR3 is TGTGCCAGCAGCTATCGGACAGGGCCATCTAGAGATACGCAGTATTTT. It translates to CASSYRTGPSRDTQYF.